These T cell receptor beta chains were read from a single sample in a study of technical replicates of blood from several donors. Here immunoSEQ multiplex PCR was the method, and the copy in TCRdb shows in-frame clones only, minus some. The sample shows 65,000 to 85,000 clones, roughly 98% of them seen only once. Sequenced sample: T cells isolated from PBMCs. The receptors stem from a human donor in good health. Both conserved end residues are part of each CDR3. The D gene is left open where the match is weak. Expanded clones are given a class, and other clones once, few, many or no size at all.

len	d_gene	v_gene	j_gene	abundance	CDR3nt	CDR3aa
14	TRBD1	TRBV27	TRBJ1-2	NA	TGTGCCAGCAGTTCAACGCGGGACAGGGGTGGCTACACCTTC	CASSSTRDRGGYTF
15	TRBD1	TRBV5-4	TRBJ2-7	NA	TGTGCCAGCAGCAAGGGACAGGGGGTTTCCTACGAGCAGTACTTC	CASSKGQGVSYEQYF
16	NA	TRBV1	TRBJ1-6	NA	TGCACCAGCAGCCAAGAGACGGGACAGGGAAATTCACCCCTCCACTTT	CTSSQETGQGNSPLHF
18	TRBD1	TRBV19	TRBJ1-3	NA	TGTGCCAGTAGTATCGAGACAAGGGCATACAGGGGTGGAAACACCATATATTTT	CASSIETRAYRGGNTIYF
16	TRBD1	TRBV15	TRBJ1-2	NA	TGTGCCACCAGCAGATGGGGTGGGACAGTTAACTATGGCTACACCTTC	CATSRWGGTVNYGYTF
11	NA	TRBV30	TRBJ1-1	NA	TGTGCCTGGAGGACAGGAAGTGAAGCTTTCTTT	CAWRTGSEAFF
14	NA	TRBV5-1	TRBJ2-5	once	TGCGCCAGCAGCTTGGGAAGCGGCCAAGAGACCCAGTACTTC	CASSLGSGQETQYF
14	TRBD1	TRBV7-2	TRBJ2-5	once	TGTGCCAGCCGGGACAGGGGGGTACGAGAGACCCAGTACTTC	CASRDRGVRETQYF
13	TRBD1	TRBV7-9	TRBJ1-1	NA	TGTGCCAGCAGCTTCGTCCAGGGGGCTGAAGCTTTCTTT	CASSFVQGAEAFF
14	TRBD1	TRBV7-9	TRBJ1-2	NA	TGTGCCAGCAGCCGGGGACAGGGCCCCTATGGCTACACCTTC	CASSRGQGPYGYTF
17	TRBD1	TRBV5-1	TRBJ1-6	NA	TGCGCCAGCCGCTGGACTTACAGGGGGGGATACAATTCACCCCTCCACTTT	CASRWTYRGGYNSPLHF
13	NA	TRBV11-2	TRBJ1-1	NA	TGTGCCAGCAGCACACAGGAAGGCACTGAAGCTTTCTTT	CASSTQEGTEAFF
15	TRBD1	TRBV7-9	TRBJ2-7	once	TGTGCCAGCAGCTTAAGACAGGGGTCTTCCTACGAGCAGTACTTC	CASSLRQGSSYEQYF
19	TRBD1	TRBV7-3	TRBJ2-6	NA	TGTGCCAGCAGCTTACTTCCGGGACAGGGTCCCACTGGGGCCAACGTCCTGACTTTC	CASSLLPGQGPTGANVLTF
16	TRBD1	TRBV28	TRBJ2-7	NA	TGTGCCAGCAGTTTAATTGCAGGGGACAGGGCCTACGAGCAGTACTTC	CASSLIAGDRAYEQYF
18	TRBD2	TRBV5-1	TRBJ2-6	NA	TGCGCCAGCAGCTTGGGAACTAGCGGGAAGGGTGGGGCCAACGTCCTGACTTTC	CASSLGTSGKGGANVLTF
13	NA	TRBV7-6	TRBJ2-7	NA	TGTGCCAGCAGCGGTCTGGACTCGCACGAGCAGTACTTC	CASSGLDSHEQYF
13	NA	TRBV7-9	TRBJ2-5	NA	TGTGCCACCGATCTCTTACTAAGGGAGACCCAGTACTTC	CATDLLLRETQYF
13	TRBD2	TRBV2	TRBJ2-1	NA	TGTGCCAGCAGTCTAGCGGAGTACAATGAGCAGTTCTTC	CASSLAEYNEQFF
16	TRBD1	TRBV30	TRBJ1-4	NA	TGTGCCTGGAGTGACAGGGGAGCCACTACCGGTGAAAAACTGTTTTTT	CAWSDRGATTGEKLFF
16	NA	TRBV19	TRBJ2-1	once	TGTGCCAGTAGTTCCCGCCCCAGGGGCTCCTACAATGAGCAGTTCTTC	CASSSRPRGSYNEQFF
14	TRBD2	TRBV7-2	TRBJ2-3	NA	TGTGCCAGCAGCTCGCGACTAGCCGCAGATACGCAGTATTTT	CASSSRLAADTQYF
15	TRBD1	TRBV9	TRBJ1-4	once	TGTGCCAGCACCAAGACAGGGGGCATAGGTGAAAAACTGTTTTTT	CASTKTGGIGEKLFF